This T cell receptor beta chain was sequenced for a study of CD8 T cell repertoires and HIV-1 epitope variants. Study overall: Controls included no peptide, Ebola AY9 epitope, and a CMV, EBV, flu pool.

The CDR3 is made up of 14 amino acids. Germline V gene lookup returns CDR1 GTSNPN and CDR2 SVGIG (reference sequence). V lost 4 bases and J lost 0, with 10 bases in between. With respect to this clone: What it recognizes is unknown.

Some clones are missing from TCRdb's copy, which holds only in-frame ones; the method was immunoSEQ multiplex PCR. The sample holds a few thousand clones, about 65% seen once. Sample: cultured CD8+ T cells derived from PBMCs. The clonotype was recovered from a male donor with HIV. The V and J genes are TRBV30 and TRBJ1-5, with D tentatively TRBD1 (5 bases). The CDR3 is CAWNDGHSNQPQHF. CDR3 coding DNA: TGTGCCTGGAACGACGGACATAGCAATCAGCCCCAGCATTTT.